This TCR beta chain was observed in a study of blood T cells in healthy people across ages. Study-wide results and caveats: Naive CD4+ cell counts and diversity both ran higher in long-lived than in aged donors.

A second 7 to 11 cycle PCR used barcoded and J-beta primers. TCRdb reprocessed the 5' RACE reads with MiXCR, giving one entry per CDR3 protein. The table lists 1,500,000 or so distinct CDR3 sequences, roughly 59% of them singletons. Worth noting for this clonotype: Antigen unknown.

Germline V gives CDR1 MNHEY, CDR2 SMNVEV (reference sequence). Trimming left V 3 bases short and J 3 bases short, with 9 bases between. The CDR3 loop spans 13 amino acids. This rearrangement joins TRBV27 to TRBJ2-7, with D hard to call. This clonotype originated in a man in his late teens or twenties in good health. The specimen was blood. CDR3 in amino acids: CASSFSRHYEQYF. Here the CDR3 DNA reads TGTGCCAGCAGTTTCTCCCGGCACTACGAGCAGTACTTC.